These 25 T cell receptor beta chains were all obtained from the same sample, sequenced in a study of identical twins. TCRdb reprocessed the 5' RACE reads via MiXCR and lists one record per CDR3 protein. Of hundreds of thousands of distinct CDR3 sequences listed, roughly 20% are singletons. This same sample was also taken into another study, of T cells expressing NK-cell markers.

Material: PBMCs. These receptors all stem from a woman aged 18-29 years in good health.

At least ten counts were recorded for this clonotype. CDR3 residues: CASSQDYTGAGEQYF. CDR3 bases: TGCGCCAGCAGCCAAGACTATACGGGGGCAGGGGAGCAGTACTTC. The J gene is TRBJ2-7, the V gene TRBV4-3, with D perhaps TRBD1 or TRBD2 (6 bases each). Germline V gene data show CDR1 as LGHNA and CDR2 as YSLEER. CDR3 size: 15 residues. Trimming left V 0 bases short and J 7 bases short, with 16 bases between.

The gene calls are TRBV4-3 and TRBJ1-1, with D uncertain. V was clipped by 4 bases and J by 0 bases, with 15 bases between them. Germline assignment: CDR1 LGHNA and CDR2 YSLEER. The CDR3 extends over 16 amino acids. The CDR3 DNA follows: TGCGCCAGCAGCCTCTCGGGTCCTCCCATGAACACTGAAGCTTTCTTT. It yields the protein CASSLSGPPMNTEAFF.

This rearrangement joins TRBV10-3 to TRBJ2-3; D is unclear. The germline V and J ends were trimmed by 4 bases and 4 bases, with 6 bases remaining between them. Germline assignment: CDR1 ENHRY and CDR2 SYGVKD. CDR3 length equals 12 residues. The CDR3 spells CAISAGADTQYF. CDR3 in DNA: TGTGCCATCAGTGCTGGCGCAGATACGCAGTATTTT.

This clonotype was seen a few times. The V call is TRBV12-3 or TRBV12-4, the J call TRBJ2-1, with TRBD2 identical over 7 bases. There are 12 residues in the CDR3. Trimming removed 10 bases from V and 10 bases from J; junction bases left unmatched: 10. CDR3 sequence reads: CATSGTSVEQFF. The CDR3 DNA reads TGTGCCACCAGCGGGACTTCGGTCGAGCAGTTCTTC.

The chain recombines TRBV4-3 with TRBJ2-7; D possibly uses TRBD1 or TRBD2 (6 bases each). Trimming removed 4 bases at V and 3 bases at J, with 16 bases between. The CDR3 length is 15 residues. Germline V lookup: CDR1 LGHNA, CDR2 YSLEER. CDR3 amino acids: CASSPWKGGNYEQYF. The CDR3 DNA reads TGCGCCAGCAGCCCATGGAAGGGGGGCAACTACGAGCAGTACTTC.

This CDR3 reads CASSSGDLLYEQYF. As DNA, the CDR3 is TGCGCCAGCAGTTCAGGCGACCTACTCTACGAGCAGTACTTC. The gene calls are TRBV5-1 and TRBJ2-7; D is unclear. V was clipped by 5 bases and J by 3 bases, with 15 bases between them. The CDR3 is 14 residues long. The germline V gene has CDR1 SGHRS and CDR2 YFSETQ.

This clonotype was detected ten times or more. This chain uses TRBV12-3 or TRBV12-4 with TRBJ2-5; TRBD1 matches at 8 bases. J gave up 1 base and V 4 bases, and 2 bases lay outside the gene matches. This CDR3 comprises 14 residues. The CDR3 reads CASSYRGTQETQYF. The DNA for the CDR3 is TGTGCCAGCAGTTACAGGGGGACCCAAGAGACCCAGTACTTC.

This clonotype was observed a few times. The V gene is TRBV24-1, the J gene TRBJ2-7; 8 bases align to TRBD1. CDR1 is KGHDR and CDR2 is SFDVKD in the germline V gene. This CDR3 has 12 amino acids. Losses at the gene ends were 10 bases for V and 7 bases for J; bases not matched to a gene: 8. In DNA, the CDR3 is TGTGCCACTAGGGACAGGTATGGAGAGCAGTACTTC. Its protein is CATRDRYGEQYF.

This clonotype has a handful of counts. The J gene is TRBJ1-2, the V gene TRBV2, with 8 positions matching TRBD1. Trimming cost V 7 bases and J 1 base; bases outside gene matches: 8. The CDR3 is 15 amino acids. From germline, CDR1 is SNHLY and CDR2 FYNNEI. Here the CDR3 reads CASIEATGVNYGYTF. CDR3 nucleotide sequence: TGTGCCAGCATCGAAGCGACAGGGGTTAACTATGGCTACACCTTC.

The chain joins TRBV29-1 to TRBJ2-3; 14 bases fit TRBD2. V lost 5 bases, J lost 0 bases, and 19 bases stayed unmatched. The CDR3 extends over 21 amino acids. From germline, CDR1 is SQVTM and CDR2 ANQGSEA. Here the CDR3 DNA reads TGCAGCGTTTTTATGGCCCCGGGACTAGCGGGAGCCGATTCTAGCACAGATACGCAGTATTTT. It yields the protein CSVFMAPGLAGADSSTDTQYF.

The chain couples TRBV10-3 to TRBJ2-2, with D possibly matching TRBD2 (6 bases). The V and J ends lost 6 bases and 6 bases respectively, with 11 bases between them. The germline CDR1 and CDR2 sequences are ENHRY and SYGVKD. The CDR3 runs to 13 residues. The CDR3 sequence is CAIRATSPGELFF. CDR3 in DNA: TGTGCCATCAGGGCGACTAGTCCCGGGGAGCTGTTTTTT.

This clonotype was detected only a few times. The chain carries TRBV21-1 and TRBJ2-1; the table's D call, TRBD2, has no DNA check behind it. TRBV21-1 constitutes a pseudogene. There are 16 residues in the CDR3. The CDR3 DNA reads TGTGCCAGCAGCAACCGACTAGCAGATTCCTACAATGAGCAGTTCTTC. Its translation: CASSNRLADSYNEQFF.

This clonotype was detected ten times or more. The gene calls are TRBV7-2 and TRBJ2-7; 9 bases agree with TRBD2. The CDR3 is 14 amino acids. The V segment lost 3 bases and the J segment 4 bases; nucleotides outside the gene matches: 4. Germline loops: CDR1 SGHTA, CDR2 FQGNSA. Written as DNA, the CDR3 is TGTGCCAGCAGCTTCATAGCGGGGGAATACGAGCAGTACTTC. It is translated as CASSFIAGEYEQYF.

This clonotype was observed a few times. Written as DNA, the CDR3 is TGTGCCAGCAGCGGAATGGTAGGGGGGGGCTCCTACAATGAGCAGTTCTTC. It codes for CASSGMVGGGSYNEQFF. The V gene is TRBV7-9, the J gene TRBJ2-1; a possible D gene is TRBD2 (7 bases). Germline-derived CDR1 and CDR2 are SEHNR and FQNEAQ (reference sequence). CDR3 length: 17 amino acids. The germline V and J ends were trimmed by 5 bases and 0 bases, with 17 bases remaining between them.

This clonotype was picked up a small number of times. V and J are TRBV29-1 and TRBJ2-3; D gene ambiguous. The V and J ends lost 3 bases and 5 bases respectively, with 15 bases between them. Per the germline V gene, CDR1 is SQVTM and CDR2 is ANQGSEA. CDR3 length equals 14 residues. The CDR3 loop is CSVDSRITGDTQYF. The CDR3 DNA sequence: TGCAGCGTTGATAGCCGGATTACGGGAGATACGCAGTATTTT.

In DNA, the CDR3 is TGTGCCAGCAGCTTAGACCCGAGACTAGCGGAGACCCAGTACTTC. Translated, it gives CASSLDPRLAETQYF. The chain joins TRBV7-9 to TRBJ2-5; TRBD2 aligns across 8 bases. V shed 1 base, J shed 5 bases, and the junction held 6 bases outside the gene matches. CDR3 size: 15 residues. Germline V CDR1 and CDR2: SEHNR, FQNEAQ (reference sequence).

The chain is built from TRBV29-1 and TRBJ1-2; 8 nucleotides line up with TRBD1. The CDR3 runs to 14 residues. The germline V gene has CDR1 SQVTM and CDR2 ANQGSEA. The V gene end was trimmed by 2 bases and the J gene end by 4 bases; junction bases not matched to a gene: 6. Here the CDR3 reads CSVERTGLPYGYTF. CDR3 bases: TGCAGCGTTGAACGGACAGGGCTACCCTATGGCTACACCTTC. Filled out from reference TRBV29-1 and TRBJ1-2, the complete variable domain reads SAVISQKPSRDICQRGTSLTIQCQVDSQVTMMFWYRQQPGQSLTLIATANQGSEATYESGFVIDKFPISRPNLTFSTLTVSNMSPEDSSIYLCSVERTGLPYGYTFGSGTRLTVV.

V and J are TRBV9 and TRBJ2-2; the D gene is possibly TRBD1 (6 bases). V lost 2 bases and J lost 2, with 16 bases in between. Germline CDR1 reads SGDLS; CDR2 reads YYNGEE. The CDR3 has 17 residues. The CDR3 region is CASSVRIRGSNTGELFF. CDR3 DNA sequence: TGTGCCAGCAGCGTTCGAATAAGGGGGAGTAACACCGGGGAGCTGTTTTTT.

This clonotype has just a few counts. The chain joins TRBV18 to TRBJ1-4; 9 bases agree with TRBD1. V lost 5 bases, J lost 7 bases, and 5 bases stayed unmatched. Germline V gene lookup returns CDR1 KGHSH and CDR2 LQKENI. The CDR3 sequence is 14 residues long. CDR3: CASSKGQGSEKLFF. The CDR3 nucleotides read TGTGCCAGCTCAAAGGGACAGGGAAGTGAAAAACTGTTTTTT.

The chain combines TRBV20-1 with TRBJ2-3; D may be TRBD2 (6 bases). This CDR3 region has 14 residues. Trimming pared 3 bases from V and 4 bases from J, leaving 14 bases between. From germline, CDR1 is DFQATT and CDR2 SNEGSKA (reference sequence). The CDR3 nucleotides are TGCAGTGCTAGTTTTCGGGGAGGAGCAGATACGCAGTATTTT. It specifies CSASFRGGADTQYF.

For the CDR3, the DNA is TGCGCCAGCCGGCGACTTTCGGCCCTAGGATCCAATGAGCAGTTCTTC. Translated, it gives CASRRLSALGSNEQFF. The chain employs TRBV5-1 and TRBJ2-1; D not certain. CDR3 length: 16 amino acids. Trimming shortened V by 7 bases and J by 6 bases, and 23 bases separated the two germline ends. The germline V gene encodes CDR1 SGHRS and CDR2 YFSETQ.

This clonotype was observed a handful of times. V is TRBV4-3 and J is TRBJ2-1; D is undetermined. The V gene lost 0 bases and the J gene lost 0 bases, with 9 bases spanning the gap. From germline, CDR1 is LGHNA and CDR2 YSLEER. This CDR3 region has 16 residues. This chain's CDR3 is CASSQDHSSSYNEQFF. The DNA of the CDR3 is TGCGCCAGCAGCCAAGATCACAGCAGCTCCTACAATGAGCAGTTCTTC.

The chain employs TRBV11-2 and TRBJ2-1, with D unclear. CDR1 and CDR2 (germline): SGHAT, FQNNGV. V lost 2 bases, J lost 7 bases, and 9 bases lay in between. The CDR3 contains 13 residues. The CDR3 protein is CASSLTRWNEQFF. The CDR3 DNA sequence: TGTGCCAGCAGCTTAACCCGGTGGAATGAGCAGTTCTTC. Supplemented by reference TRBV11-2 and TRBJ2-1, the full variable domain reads EAGVAQSPRYKIIEKRQSVAFWCNPISGHATLYWYQQILGQGPKLLIQFQNNGVVDDSQLPKDRFSAERLKGVDSTLKIQPAKLEDSAVYLCASSLTRWNEQFFGPGTRLTVL.

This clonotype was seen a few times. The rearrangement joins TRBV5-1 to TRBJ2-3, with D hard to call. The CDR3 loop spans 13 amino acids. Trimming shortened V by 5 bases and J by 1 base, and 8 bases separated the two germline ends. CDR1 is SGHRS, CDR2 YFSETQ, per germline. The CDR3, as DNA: TGCGCCAGCAGTTGGAGTGGCACAGATACGCAGTATTTT. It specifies CASSWSGTDTQYF.

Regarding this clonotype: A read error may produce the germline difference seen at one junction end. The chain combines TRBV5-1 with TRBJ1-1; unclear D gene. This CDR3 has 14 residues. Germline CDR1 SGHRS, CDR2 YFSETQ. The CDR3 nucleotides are TGCGCCAGCAGCTTGAGCAACTGGGATACTGAAGTTTTCTTT. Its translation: CASSLSNWDTEVFF.